This passage covers 32 T cell receptor beta chains from one sample sequenced in a study of T-cell memory formation after mild COVID-19. MiXCR, run by TCRdb on the 5' RACE reads, gives a single entry per CDR3 protein. The repertoire holds around 390,000 distinct CDR3 sequences, with about a sixth as singletons. Sequenced sample: PBMCs or a T cell subset sorted from them (not recorded which). These receptor sequences come from a man between 18 and 35 years old who had mild COVID-19 (a few samples of this study predate the infection). Cell type and time point are not known.

This chain connects TRBV11-2 to TRBJ2-3; D possibly corresponds to TRBD2 (7 bases). This CDR3 contains 13 residues. Germline lookup yields CDR1 SGHAT and CDR2 FQNNGV. Trimming took 1 base from V and 7 from J, leaving 9 bases between them. CDR3 DNA sequence: TGTGCCAGCAGCTTAGTCGGGGGGCATACGCAGTATTTT. Translated: CASSLVGGHTQYF.

This clonotype has a handful of counts. The chain uses TRBV12-3 or TRBV12-4 and TRBJ2-7; D remains unclear. Trimming cost V 5 bases and J 7 bases, with 15 bases left between them. The CDR3 is 13 residues long. CDR3 in amino acids: CASSVSRATEQYF. The CDR3 DNA sequence: TGTGCCAGCAGTGTCTCACGGGCTACGGAGCAGTACTTC.

The chain joins TRBV19 to TRBJ1-1; D unresolved. V was shortened by 3 bases and J by 4 bases, with 15 bases between the two germline ends. The germline V gene encodes CDR1 LNHDA and CDR2 SQIVND (reference sequence). This CDR3 has 15 residues. This CDR3 is CASSIRVALGTEAFF. The CDR3 nucleotides are TGTGCCAGTAGTATTCGGGTGGCCCTAGGCACTGAAGCTTTCTTT.

V usage is TRBV7-2 and J usage is TRBJ2-1; D unresolved. V lost 3 bases and J lost 13, with 10 bases in between. CDR1 and CDR2 (germline): SGHTA, FQGNSA. This CDR3 contains 11 residues. This chain's CDR3 is CASSFGRNQFF. In nucleotides, the CDR3 is TGTGCCAGCAGCTTTGGCCGAAACCAGTTCTTC.

This clonotype has a handful of counts. The J gene is TRBJ2-4, the V gene TRBV10-3; D ambiguous. V lost 10 bases to trimming and J lost 0 bases, with 16 bases between them. The CDR3 runs 15 residues. The germline gives CDR1 ENHRY, CDR2 SYGVKD. CDR3 sequence: CAKPVGRLAKNIQYF. As DNA, the CDR3 is TGTGCCAAACCCGTCGGGCGACTAGCCAAAAACATTCAGTACTTC.

The V and J genes are TRBV13 and TRBJ1-6; 7 bases align to TRBD1. Losses at the gene ends were 6 bases for V and 7 bases for J; bases not matched to a gene: 9. The CDR3 spans 15 residues. Germline assignment: CDR1 PRHDT and CDR2 FYEKMQ (reference sequence). The CDR3 DNA follows: TGTGCCAGCAGTTTACGGTCAGGGGGGAATTCACCCCTCCACTTT. Translating it yields CASSLRSGGNSPLHF.

This clonotype was recorded a few times. The chain is built from TRBV7-9 and TRBJ1-5; D unclear. The CDR3 extends over 12 amino acids. CDR1 and CDR2 from the germline V gene are SEHNR and FQNEAQ (reference sequence). The germline V and J ends were trimmed by 4 bases and 7 bases, with 8 bases remaining between them. The CDR3 reads CASSSDAQPQHF. CDR3 coding DNA: TGTGCCAGCAGCTCGGATGCGCAGCCCCAGCATTTT.

This clonotype appeared a few times. The chain couples TRBV7-2 to TRBJ2-3; the match to TRBD1 covers 7 bases. Trimming removed 0 bases from V and 4 bases from J; junction bases left unmatched: 7. This CDR3 contains 16 residues. Looked up from germline, CDR1 is SGHTA and CDR2 is FQGNSA. The CDR3 sequence is CASSLAGRGFPDTQYF. CDR3 DNA: TGTGCCAGCAGCTTAGCCGGCAGGGGGTTCCCAGATACGCAGTATTTT.

The chain couples TRBV6-2 or TRBV6-3 to TRBJ2-3, with D perhaps TRBD1 or TRBD2 (6 bases each). CDR1 and CDR2 (germline): MNHEY, SVGEGT. CDR3 size: 18 residues. V lost 0 bases and J lost 0, with 16 bases in between. The CDR3 loop reads CASSYSTAGGRSTDTQYF. In nucleotides, the CDR3 is TGTGCCAGCAGTTACTCGACCGCTGGGGGGCGTAGCACAGATACGCAGTATTTT.

Written as DNA, the CDR3 is TGCGCCAGCAGCTTGTCGACGGACATTGGGACCCAGTACTTC. Protein product: CASSLSTDIGTQYF. The chain employs TRBV5-1 and TRBJ2-5; D may be TRBD1 (5 bases). Trimming left V 1 base short and J 7 bases short, with 14 bases between. Germline CDR1 SGHRS, CDR2 YFSETQ. This CDR3 is built from 14 residues.

The CDR3 protein is CASSYRPPPGQETQYF. The CDR3 DNA sequence: TGTGCCAGCAGTTACCGTCCACCCCCGGGGCAAGAGACCCAGTACTTC. V usage is TRBV6-5 and J usage is TRBJ2-5, with D perhaps TRBD2 (5 bases). V was pared by 2 bases and J by 2 bases, with 15 bases between. The CDR3 runs 16 residues. Germline V CDR1 and CDR2: MNHEY, SVGAGI.

As for this clonotype: One end of the junction varies from germline; a read error may be responsible. The rearrangement joins TRBV9 to TRBJ2-2; possibly TRBD1 for D (5 bases). Germline CDR1 is SGDLS and CDR2 is YYNGEE. The CDR3 totals 13 residues. CDR3 loop: CASSALDTGELFF. The DNA of the CDR3 is TGTGCCAGCAGCGCCCTGGACACTGGGGAGCTGTTTTTT.

This clonotype has a handful of counts. A clone one base away is much larger, so this may be a read error. This chain links TRBV7-2 with TRBJ1-5; D uncertain. V lost 1 base and J 6 bases, leaving 4 bases between the germline ends. The CDR3 runs 12 residues. Looked up from germline, CDR1 is SGHTA and CDR2 is FQGNSA. Here the CDR3 DNA reads TGTGCCAGCAGCTTAGATGTTCAGCCCCAGCATTTT. Translating gives CASSLDVQPQHF.

Only a few counts were recorded for this clonotype. V and J are TRBV9 and TRBJ2-3; 7 nucleotides align to TRBD2. CDR3 size: 15 residues. CDR1 SGDLS and CDR2 YYNGEE come from the germline V gene. V gave up 3 bases and J gave up 6 bases; unmatched junction bases: 10. CDR3 sequence: CASSAGVAGFDTQYF. The CDR3 DNA sequence: TGTGCCAGCAGCGCGGGGGTAGCGGGCTTTGATACGCAGTATTTT.

This clonotype was counted a few times. The gene calls are TRBV7-2 and TRBJ2-7; tentatively, D is TRBD1 (6 bases). This CDR3 has 15 residues. CDR1 and CDR2 (germline): SGHTA, FQGNSA. V dropped 5 bases and J dropped 0 bases, with 14 bases sitting between them. CDR3 sequence: CASSPEGTHSYEQYF. CDR3 bases: TGTGCCAGCAGCCCCGAAGGGACACACTCCTACGAGCAGTACTTC.

This rearrangement joins TRBV30 to TRBJ2-7; D is ambiguous. The CDR3 spans 13 residues. Germline lookup yields CDR1 GTSNPN and CDR2 SVGIG (reference sequence). Trimming took off 4 bases at V and 7 bases at J, with 17 bases between the two ends. CDR3 coding DNA: TGTGCCTGGAACCAAGGGTCCCAATGGGAGCAGTACTTC. Translated: CAWNQGSQWEQYF.

CDR3 sequence (DNA): TGCGCCAGCAGTCCGAGGGGGCGGACAGATACGCAGTATTTT. Residues: CASSPRGRTDTQYF. The V and J genes are TRBV23-1 and TRBJ2-3; 7 nucleotides match TRBD1. TRBV23-1 is an ORF, with its function uncertain. The J segment lost 3 bases and the V segment lost 4 bases, leaving 4 bases of the junction unmatched. The CDR3 has 14 amino acids.

This clonotype was counted a few times. This rearrangement joins TRBV19 to TRBJ2-3; 9 bases are shared with TRBD1. The CDR3 is 13 residues long. With V trimmed by 10 bases and J by 5 bases, 7 bases remained unmatched. CDR1 LNHDA and CDR2 SQIVND come from the germline V gene (reference sequence). The CDR3 here is CATGTGWEDTQYF. CDR3 in DNA: TGTGCCACCGGGACAGGGTGGGAAGATACGCAGTATTTT.

This sequence joins TRBV7-2 and TRBJ2-1; D unclear. The germline V and J ends were trimmed by 6 bases and 3 bases, with 21 bases remaining between them. Germline V gene lookup returns CDR1 SGHTA and CDR2 FQGNSA. The CDR3 is 17 amino acids. CDR3 sequence (DNA): TGTGCCAGCAGTTCTCCCCAGGTAGCCGCCCTCTACAATGAGCAGTTCTTC. Protein product: CASSSPQVAALYNEQFF.

The chain employs TRBV5-4 and TRBJ2-4; D could derive from TRBD1 or TRBD2 (5 bases each). Germline lookup yields CDR1 SGHNT and CDR2 YYREEE (reference sequence). V gave up 3 bases and J gave up 0 bases, with 7 bases separating them. There are 14 residues in the CDR3. The CDR3 loop is CASSYGGAKNIQYF. The CDR3 DNA is TGTGCCAGCAGCTATGGGGGAGCCAAAAACATTCAGTACTTC. Supplemented by reference TRBV5-4 and TRBJ2-4, the full variable domain reads ETGVTQSPTHLIKTRGQQVTLRCSSQSGHNTVSWYQQALGQGPQFIFQYYREEENGRGNFPPRFSGLQFPNYSSELNVNALELDDSALYLCASSYGGAKNIQYFGAGTRLSVL.

This clonotype was seen more than once but under ten times. The J gene is TRBJ2-1, the V gene TRBV12-3 or TRBV12-4, with D possibly being TRBD1 or TRBD2 (5 bases each). The CDR3 totals 15 residues. V lost 1 base to trimming and J lost 5 bases, with 12 bases between them. The CDR3 sequence: CASSLGDRFNNEQFF. The CDR3 DNA is TGTGCCAGCAGTTTAGGGGACCGCTTCAACAATGAGCAGTTCTTC.

This clonotype was seen more than once but under ten times. V is TRBV5-1 and J is TRBJ2-3; D is unclear. CDR1 is SGHRS and CDR2 is YFSETQ in the germline V gene. V was trimmed by 4 bases and J by 1 base, leaving 13 bases between them. This CDR3 contains 15 residues. CDR3 in amino acids: CASSPLVRGTDTQYF. The CDR3 DNA is TGCGCCAGCAGCCCCTTGGTTAGGGGCACAGATACGCAGTATTTT.

V gene TRBV7-3 combines with J gene TRBJ2-3; 8 bases fit TRBD1. Losses at the gene ends were 4 bases for V and 5 bases for J; bases not matched to a gene: 8. Germline CDR1 SGHTA, CDR2 FQGTGA. This CDR3 spans 15 amino acids. The CDR3 loop is CASSSLDRAKDTQYF. The CDR3 DNA reads as TGTGCCAGCAGCTCCTTGGACAGGGCGAAAGATACGCAGTATTTT.

This clonotype came up a few times. The J gene is TRBJ2-1, the V gene TRBV9; D may be TRBD2 (5 bases). Trimming took off 7 bases at V and 4 bases at J, with 9 bases between the two ends. Germline loops: CDR1 SGDLS, CDR2 YYNGEE. The CDR3 covers 12 residues. The CDR3 loop is CASAPGYNEQFF. The CDR3 DNA sequence: TGTGCCAGCGCGCCGGGGTACAATGAGCAGTTCTTC.

V and J are TRBV19 and TRBJ2-5; D is ambiguous. Germline V lookup: CDR1 LNHDA, CDR2 SQIVND (reference sequence). V was trimmed by 10 bases and J by 2 bases, leaving 17 bases between them. This CDR3 comprises 14 residues. The DNA for the CDR3 is TGTGCCACCCAGGCGGCCAGCATGCAAGAGACCCAGTACTTC. It is translated as CATQAASMQETQYF.

The CDR3 protein is CASSALGMNTEAFF. The CDR3 nucleotides are TGCGCCAGCAGTGCTCTGGGAATGAACACTGAAGCTTTCTTT. The chain is built from TRBV10-2 and TRBJ1-1; the D is unclear. V lost 4 bases and J 0 bases, leaving 9 bases between the germline ends. Germline V gives CDR1 WSHSY, CDR2 SAAADI. CDR3 length: 14 amino acids.

The chain has TRBV7-2 and TRBJ2-1; perhaps TRBD1 as D (6 bases). The V end lost 3 bases, the J end lost 7 bases, and 10 bases lay between the germline ends. This CDR3 region has 13 residues. Germline values: CDR1 SGHTA, CDR2 FQGNSA. Here the CDR3 reads CASSFLQGNEQFF. In DNA, the CDR3 is TGTGCCAGCAGCTTTCTCCAGGGGAATGAGCAGTTCTTC.

This clonotype was picked up a small number of times. V gene TRBV20-1 combines with J gene TRBJ2-7; a possible D gene is TRBD1 (5 bases). CDR3 length: 12 amino acids. Germline V gives CDR1 DFQATT, CDR2 SNEGSKA (reference sequence). Deletions cut 6 bases from V and 4 bases from J, with 13 bases between. As DNA, the CDR3 is TGCAGTGCCCTAGGGGTGGGTTACGAGCAGTACTTC. Its protein product is CSALGVGYEQYF.

The V and J genes are TRBV4-3 and TRBJ2-4, with 8 bases lining up with TRBD2. Germline V CDR1 and CDR2: LGHNA, YSLEER. The length of the CDR3 is 17 residues. Germline trimming cut 1 base from V and 3 bases from J; bases unmatched to any gene: 8. The CDR3 DNA is TGCGCCAGCAGCCAAGCCCGGGGACTAGACTACAAAAACATTCAGTACTTC. The encoded protein is CASSQARGLDYKNIQYF.

This rearrangement joins TRBV4-3 to TRBJ2-3; D is possibly TRBD1 or TRBD2 (5 bases each). Germline V gene sequence: CDR1 LGHNA, CDR2 YSLEER. The length of the CDR3 is 17 residues. V dropped 4 bases and J dropped 4 bases, with 21 bases sitting between them. Written as DNA, the CDR3 is TGCGCCAGCAGCCCCCAGTTGGGGGTCCCCTCGTCAGATACGCAGTATTTT. It is translated as CASSPQLGVPSSDTQYF.

This rearrangement joins TRBV6-6 to TRBJ1-1; the D gene is possibly TRBD1 (6 bases). From germline, CDR1 is MNHNY and CDR2 SVGAGI (reference sequence). The CDR3 spans 15 residues. V gave up 5 bases and J gave up 1 base, with 14 bases separating them. This CDR3 reads CASSTPGDPNTEAFF. CDR3 nucleotides: TGTGCCAGCAGTACCCCAGGGGACCCGAACACTGAAGCTTTCTTT.

In its sample, this clonotype was seen a few times. This sequence joins TRBV27 and TRBJ1-1, with D perhaps TRBD1 (5 bases). Germline V CDR1 and CDR2: MNHEY, SMNVEV (reference sequence). The CDR3 loop spans 17 amino acids. Trimming left V 5 bases short and J 3 bases short, with 22 bases between. CDR3 in DNA: TGTGCCAGCAGTCCCCGATCGGGGCGGGTTGGATACACTGAAGCTTTCTTT. Its protein is CASSPRSGRVGYTEAFF.